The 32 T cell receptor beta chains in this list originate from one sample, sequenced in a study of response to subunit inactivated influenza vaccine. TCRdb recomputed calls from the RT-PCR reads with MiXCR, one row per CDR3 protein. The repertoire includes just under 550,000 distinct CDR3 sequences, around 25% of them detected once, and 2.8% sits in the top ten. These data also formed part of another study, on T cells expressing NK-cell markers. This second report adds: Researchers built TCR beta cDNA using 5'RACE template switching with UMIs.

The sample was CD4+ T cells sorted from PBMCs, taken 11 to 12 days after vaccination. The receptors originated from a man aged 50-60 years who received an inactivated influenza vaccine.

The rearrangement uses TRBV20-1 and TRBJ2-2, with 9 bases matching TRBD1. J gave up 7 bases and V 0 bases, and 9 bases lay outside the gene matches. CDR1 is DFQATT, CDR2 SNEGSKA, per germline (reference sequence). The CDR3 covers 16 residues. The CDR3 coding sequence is TGCAGTGCTAGAGAACGTGGACAGGGGATTCGCGGGGAGCTGTTTTTT. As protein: CSARERGQGIRGELFF.

The CDR3 protein is CASSQDVAANQPQHF. The CDR3 nucleotides are TGCGCCAGCAGCCAAGATGTGGCCGCTAATCAGCCCCAGCATTTT. The chain has TRBV4-3 and TRBJ1-5; no firm D call. The length of the CDR3 is 15 residues. Germline V gene lookup returns CDR1 LGHNA and CDR2 YSLEER. V lost 0 bases and J lost 4, with 10 bases in between.

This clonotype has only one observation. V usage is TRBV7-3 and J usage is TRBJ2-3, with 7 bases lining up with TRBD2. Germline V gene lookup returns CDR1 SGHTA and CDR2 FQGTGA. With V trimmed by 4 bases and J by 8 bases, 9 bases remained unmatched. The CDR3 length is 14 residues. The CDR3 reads CASSYGEGTGTQYF. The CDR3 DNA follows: TGTGCCAGCAGCTACGGGGAGGGGACCGGTACGCAGTATTTT.

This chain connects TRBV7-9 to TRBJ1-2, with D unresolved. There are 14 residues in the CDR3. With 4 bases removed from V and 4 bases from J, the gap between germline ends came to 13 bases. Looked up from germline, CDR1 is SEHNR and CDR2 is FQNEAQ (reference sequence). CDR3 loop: CASSSDRMGYGYTF. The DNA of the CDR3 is TGTGCCAGCAGCTCGGACCGGATGGGCTATGGCTACACCTTC.

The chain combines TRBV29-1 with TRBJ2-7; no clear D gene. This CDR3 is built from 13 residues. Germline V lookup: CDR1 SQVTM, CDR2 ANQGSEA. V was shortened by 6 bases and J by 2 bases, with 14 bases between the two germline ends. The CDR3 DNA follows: TGCAGCGTCGCTCGGACGCAGCCCTACGAGCAGTACTTC. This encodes CSVARTQPYEQYF.

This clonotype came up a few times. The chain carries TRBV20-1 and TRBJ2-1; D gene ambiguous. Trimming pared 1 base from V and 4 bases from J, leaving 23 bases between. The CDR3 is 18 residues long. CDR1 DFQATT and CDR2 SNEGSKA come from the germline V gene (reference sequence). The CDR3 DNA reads TGCAGTGCTAGAGTGGAACCCTCCGAGGCAGCTCTGTACAATGAGCAGTTCTTC. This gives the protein CSARVEPSEAALYNEQFF.

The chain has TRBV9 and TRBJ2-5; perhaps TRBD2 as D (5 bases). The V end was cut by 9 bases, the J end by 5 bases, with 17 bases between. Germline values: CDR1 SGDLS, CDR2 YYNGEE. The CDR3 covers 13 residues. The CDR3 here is CAIARPGKETQYF. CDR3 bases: TGTGCCATCGCACGACCGGGGAAGGAGACCCAGTACTTC. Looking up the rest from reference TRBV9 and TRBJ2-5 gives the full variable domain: DSGVTQTPKHLITATGQRVTLRCSPRSGDLSVYWYQQSLDQGLQFLIQYYNGEERAKGNILERFSAQQFPDLHSELNLSSLELGDSALYFCAIARPGKETQYFGPGTRLLVL.

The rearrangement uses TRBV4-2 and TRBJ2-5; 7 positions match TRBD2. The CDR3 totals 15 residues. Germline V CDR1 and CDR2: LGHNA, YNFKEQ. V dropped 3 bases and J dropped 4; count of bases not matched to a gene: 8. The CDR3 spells CASSQLEAGLETQYF. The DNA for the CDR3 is TGTGCCAGCAGCCAGCTCGAAGCGGGGCTAGAGACCCAGTACTTC.

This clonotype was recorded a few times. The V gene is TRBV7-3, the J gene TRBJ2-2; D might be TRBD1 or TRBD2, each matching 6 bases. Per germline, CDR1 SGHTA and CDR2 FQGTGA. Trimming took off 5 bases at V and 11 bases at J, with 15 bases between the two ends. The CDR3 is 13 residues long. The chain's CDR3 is CASSPARGRELFF. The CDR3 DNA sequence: TGTGCCAGCAGCCCGGCACGGGGGCGTGAGCTGTTTTTT.

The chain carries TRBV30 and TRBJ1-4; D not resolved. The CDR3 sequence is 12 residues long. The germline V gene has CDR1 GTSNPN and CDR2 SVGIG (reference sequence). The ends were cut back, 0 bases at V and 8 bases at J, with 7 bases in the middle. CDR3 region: CAWSVLGEKLFF. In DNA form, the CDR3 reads TGTGCCTGGAGTGTACTGGGGGAAAAACTGTTTTTT.

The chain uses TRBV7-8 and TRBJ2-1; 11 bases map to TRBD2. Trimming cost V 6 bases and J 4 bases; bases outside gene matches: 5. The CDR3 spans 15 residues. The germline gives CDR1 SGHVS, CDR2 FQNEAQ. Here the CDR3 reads CASRLGLADYNEQFF. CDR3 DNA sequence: TGTGCCAGCAGATTGGGACTAGCGGATTACAATGAGCAGTTCTTC. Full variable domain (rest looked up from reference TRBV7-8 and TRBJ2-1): GAGVSQSPRYKVAKRGQDVALRCDPISGHVSLFWYQQALGQGPEFLTYFQNEAQLDKSGLPSDRFFAERPEGSVSTLKIQRTQQEDSAVYLCASRLGLADYNEQFFGPGTRLTVL.

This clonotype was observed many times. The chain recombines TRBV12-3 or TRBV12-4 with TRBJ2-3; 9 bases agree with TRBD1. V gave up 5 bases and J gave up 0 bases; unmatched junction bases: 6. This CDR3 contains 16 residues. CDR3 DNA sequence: TGTGCCAGCAGTACCACCGGGACAGGGAGCACAGATACGCAGTATTTT. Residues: CASSTTGTGSTDTQYF.

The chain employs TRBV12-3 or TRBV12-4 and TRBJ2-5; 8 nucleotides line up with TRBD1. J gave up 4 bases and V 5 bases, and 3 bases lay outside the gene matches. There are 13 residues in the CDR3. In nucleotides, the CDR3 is TGTGCCAGCAGTACAGGGGGGCCAGAGACCCAGTACTTC. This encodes CASSTGGPETQYF.

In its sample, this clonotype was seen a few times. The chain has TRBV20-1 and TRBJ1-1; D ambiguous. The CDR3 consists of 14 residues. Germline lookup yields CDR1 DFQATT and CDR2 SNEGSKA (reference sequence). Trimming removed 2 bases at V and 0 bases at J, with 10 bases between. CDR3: CSARTQLMNTEAFF. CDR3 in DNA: TGCAGTGCTAGAACCCAACTAATGAACACTGAAGCTTTCTTT.

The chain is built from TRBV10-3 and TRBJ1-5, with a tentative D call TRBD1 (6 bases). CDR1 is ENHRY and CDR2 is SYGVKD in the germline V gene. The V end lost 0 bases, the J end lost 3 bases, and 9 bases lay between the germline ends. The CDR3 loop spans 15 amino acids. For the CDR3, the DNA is TGTGCCATCAGTGAGTCTGGGGGGCTCAATCAGCCCCAGCATTTT. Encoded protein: CAISESGGLNQPQHF.

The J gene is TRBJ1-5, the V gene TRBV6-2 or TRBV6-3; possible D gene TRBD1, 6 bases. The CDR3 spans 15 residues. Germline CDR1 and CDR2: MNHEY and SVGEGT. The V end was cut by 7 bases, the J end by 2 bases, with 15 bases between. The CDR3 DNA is TGTGCCAGCAATTCTGGGGGCCGGGGCAATCAGCCCCAGCATTTT. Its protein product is CASNSGGRGNQPQHF.

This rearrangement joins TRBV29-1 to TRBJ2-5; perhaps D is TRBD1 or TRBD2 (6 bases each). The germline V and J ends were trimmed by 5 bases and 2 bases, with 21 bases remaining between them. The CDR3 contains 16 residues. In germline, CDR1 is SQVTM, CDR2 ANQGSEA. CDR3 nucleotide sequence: TGCAGCGTTTCCAGGGGAGGATACACGCAACAAGAGACCCAGTACTTC. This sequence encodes CSVSRGGYTQQETQYF.

CDR3 loop: CASSSSGTGKGEQYF. DNA for the CDR3: TGTGCCAGCAGCTCGTCCGGGACAGGGAAAGGTGAGCAGTACTTC. The V gene is TRBV7-9, the J gene TRBJ2-7; 9 bases are shared with TRBD1. The germline CDR1 and CDR2 sequences are SEHNR and FQNEAQ (reference sequence). Unmatched junction bases numbered 11, after V lost 4 bases and J lost 7 bases. The CDR3 is made up of 15 amino acids.

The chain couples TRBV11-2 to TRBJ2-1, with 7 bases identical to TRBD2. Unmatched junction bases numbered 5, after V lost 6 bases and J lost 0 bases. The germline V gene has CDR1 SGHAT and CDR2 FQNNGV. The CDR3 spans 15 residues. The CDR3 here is CASRPRGSSYNEQFF. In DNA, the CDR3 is TGTGCCAGCAGACCGCGGGGGAGCTCCTACAATGAGCAGTTCTTC. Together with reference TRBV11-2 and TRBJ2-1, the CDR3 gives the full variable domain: EAGVAQSPRYKIIEKRQSVAFWCNPISGHATLYWYQQILGQGPKLLIQFQNNGVVDDSQLPKDRFSAERLKGVDSTLKIQPAKLEDSAVYLCASRPRGSSYNEQFFGPGTRLTVL.

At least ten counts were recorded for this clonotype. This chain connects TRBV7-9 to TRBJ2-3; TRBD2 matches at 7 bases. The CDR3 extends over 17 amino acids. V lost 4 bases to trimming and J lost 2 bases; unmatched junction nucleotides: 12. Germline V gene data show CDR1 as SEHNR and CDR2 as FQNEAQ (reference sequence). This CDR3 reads CASSSRGGLGATDTQYF. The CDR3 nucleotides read TGTGCCAGCAGCTCTCGCGGCGGACTAGGGGCCACAGATACGCAGTATTTT.

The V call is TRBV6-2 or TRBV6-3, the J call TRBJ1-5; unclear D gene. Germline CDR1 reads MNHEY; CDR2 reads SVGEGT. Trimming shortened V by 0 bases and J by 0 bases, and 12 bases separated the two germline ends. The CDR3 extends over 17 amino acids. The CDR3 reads CASSYSTGGYSNQPQHF. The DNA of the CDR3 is TGTGCCAGCAGTTACTCGACTGGCGGGTATAGCAATCAGCCCCAGCATTTT.

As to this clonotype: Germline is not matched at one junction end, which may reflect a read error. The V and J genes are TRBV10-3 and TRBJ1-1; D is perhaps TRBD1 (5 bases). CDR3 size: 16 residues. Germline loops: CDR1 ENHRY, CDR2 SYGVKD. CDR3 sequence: CAISGVGHTMNTEALF. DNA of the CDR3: TGTGCCATCAGTGGTGTCGGACATACTATGAACACTGAAGCTTTGTTT.

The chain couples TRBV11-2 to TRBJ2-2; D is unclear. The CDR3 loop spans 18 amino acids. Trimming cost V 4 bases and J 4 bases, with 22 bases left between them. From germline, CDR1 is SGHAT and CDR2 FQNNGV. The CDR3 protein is CASSSPNWQVLGTGELFF. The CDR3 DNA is TGTGCCAGCAGCTCCCCTAATTGGCAGGTTTTAGGCACCGGGGAGCTGTTTTTT.

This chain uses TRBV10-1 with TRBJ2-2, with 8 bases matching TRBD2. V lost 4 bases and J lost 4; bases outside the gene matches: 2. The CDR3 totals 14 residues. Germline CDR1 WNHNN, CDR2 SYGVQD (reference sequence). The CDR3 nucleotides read TGCGCCAGCAGTGTAGCGGGGCTCACCGGGGAGCTGTTTTTT. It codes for CASSVAGLTGELFF.

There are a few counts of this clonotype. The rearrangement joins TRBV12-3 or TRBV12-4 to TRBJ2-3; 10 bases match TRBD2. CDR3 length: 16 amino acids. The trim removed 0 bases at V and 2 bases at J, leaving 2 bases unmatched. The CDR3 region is CASSLALAGATDTQYF. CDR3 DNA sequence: TGTGCCAGCAGTTTAGCCCTAGCGGGGGCCACAGATACGCAGTATTTT.

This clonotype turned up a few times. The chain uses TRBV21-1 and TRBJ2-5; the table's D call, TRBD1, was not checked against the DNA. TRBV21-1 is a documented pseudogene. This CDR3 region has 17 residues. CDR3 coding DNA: TGTGCCAGCAGCAGGAGCCCCGGGACAGGGGAGCAAGAGACCCAGTACTTC. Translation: CASSRSPGTGEQETQYF.

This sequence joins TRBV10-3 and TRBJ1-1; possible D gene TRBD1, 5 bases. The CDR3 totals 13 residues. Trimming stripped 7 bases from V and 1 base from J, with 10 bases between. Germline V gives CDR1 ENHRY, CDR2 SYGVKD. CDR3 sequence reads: CAITGGGNTEAFF. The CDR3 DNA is TGTGCCATCACGGGCGGGGGGAACACTGAAGCTTTCTTT.

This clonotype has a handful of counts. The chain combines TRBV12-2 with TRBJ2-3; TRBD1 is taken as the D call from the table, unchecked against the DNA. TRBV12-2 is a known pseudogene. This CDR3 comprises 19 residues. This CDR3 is CASRPQGGPPGPSTDTQYF. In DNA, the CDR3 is TGTGCAAGTCGCCCCCAGGGGGGACCTCCAGGGCCTAGCACAGATACGCAGTATTTT.

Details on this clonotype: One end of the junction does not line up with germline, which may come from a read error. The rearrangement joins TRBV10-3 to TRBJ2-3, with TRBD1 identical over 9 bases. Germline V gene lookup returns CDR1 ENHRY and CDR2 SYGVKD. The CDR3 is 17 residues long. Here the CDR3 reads CDISVGQGIRGGDTQYF. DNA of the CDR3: TGTGACATCAGTGTGGGACAGGGAATTAGGGGAGGAGATACGCAGTATTTT.

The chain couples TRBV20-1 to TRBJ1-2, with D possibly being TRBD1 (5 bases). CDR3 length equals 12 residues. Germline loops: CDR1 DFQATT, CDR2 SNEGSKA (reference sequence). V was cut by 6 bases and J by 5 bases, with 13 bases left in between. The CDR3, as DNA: TGCAGTGCGACCGGGACGCGGTATGGCTACACCTTC. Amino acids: CSATGTRYGYTF.

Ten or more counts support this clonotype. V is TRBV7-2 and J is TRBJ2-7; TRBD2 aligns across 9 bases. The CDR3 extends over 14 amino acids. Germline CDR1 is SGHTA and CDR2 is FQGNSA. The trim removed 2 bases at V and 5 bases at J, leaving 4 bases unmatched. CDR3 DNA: TGTGCCAGCAGCTTACTAGCGGGGTTAAACGAGCAGTACTTC. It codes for CASSLLAGLNEQYF.

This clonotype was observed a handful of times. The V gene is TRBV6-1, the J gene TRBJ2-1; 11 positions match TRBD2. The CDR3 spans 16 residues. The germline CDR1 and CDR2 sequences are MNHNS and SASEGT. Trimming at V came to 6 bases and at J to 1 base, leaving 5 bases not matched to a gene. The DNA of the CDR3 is TGTGCCAGCAGCCGACTAGCGGGGAGGTCCTACAATGAGCAGTTCTTC. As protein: CASSRLAGRSYNEQFF.